This section outlines one TCR beta chain sequence together with its context. The assay was immunoSEQ multiplex PCR, and TCRdb's table has in-frame clones only and misses some. The table records under 200,000 clones, 93% of them present only once. CDR1 and CDR2 from the germline V gene are MNHEY and SVGEGT. J lost 3 bases, V lost 6 bases, and 11 bases had no gene match. The CDR3 sequence is 17 residues long. This specimen belongs to a study of control samples from healthy donors and cancer patients. The chain uses TRBV6-2 or TRBV6-3 and TRBJ1-5, with 10 bases identical to TRBD1. The clonotype originates from a woman aged 55-69 years in good health. The sequenced material came from blood. The DNA for the CDR3 is TGTGCCAGCAGCGAACTGACAGGGGGCCACACCAATCAGCCCCAGCATTTT. Translating gives CASSELTGGHTNQPQHF.